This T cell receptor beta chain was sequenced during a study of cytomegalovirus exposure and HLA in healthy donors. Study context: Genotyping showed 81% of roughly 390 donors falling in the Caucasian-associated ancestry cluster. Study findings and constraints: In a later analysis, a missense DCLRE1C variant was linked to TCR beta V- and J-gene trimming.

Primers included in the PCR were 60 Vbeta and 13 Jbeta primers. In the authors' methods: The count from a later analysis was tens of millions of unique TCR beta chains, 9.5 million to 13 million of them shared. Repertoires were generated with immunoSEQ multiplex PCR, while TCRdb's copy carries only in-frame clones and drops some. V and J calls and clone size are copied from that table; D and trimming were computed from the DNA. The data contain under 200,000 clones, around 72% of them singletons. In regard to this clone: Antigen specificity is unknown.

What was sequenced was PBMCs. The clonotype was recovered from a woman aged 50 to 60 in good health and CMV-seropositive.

The CDR3 region is CASSQEKLADNEQFF. The CDR3 nucleotides read TGCGCCAGCAGCCAAGAGAAGTTAGCGGACAATGAGCAGTTCTTC. The chain links TRBV4-1 to TRBJ2-1; maybe TRBD2 (6 bases). CDR1 and CDR2 (germline): MGHRA, YSYEKL. This CDR3 is built from 15 residues. Trimming left V 0 bases short and J 5 bases short, with 11 bases between.